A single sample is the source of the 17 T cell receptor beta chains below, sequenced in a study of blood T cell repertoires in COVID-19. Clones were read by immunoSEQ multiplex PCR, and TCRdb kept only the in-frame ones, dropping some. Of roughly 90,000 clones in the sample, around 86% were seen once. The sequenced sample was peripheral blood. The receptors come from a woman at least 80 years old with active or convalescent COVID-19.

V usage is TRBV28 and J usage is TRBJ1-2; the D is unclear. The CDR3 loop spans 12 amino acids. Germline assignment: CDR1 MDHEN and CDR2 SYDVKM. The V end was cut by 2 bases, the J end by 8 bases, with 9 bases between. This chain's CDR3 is CASSLMVGGYTF. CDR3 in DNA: TGTGCCAGCAGTTTAATGGTGGGCGGCTACACCTTC.

The CDR3 loop is CASSVGQGINTEAFF. CDR3 sequence (DNA): TGTGCCAGCAGCGTCGGACAGGGAATCAACACTGAAGCTTTCTTT. This chain connects TRBV9 to TRBJ1-1; 8 bases are shared with TRBD1. Trimming cost V 2 bases and J 2 bases; bases outside gene matches: 5. Germline V gives CDR1 SGDLS, CDR2 YYNGEE. The CDR3 length is 15 residues. The entire variable domain, with the rest obtained from reference TRBV9 and TRBJ1-1, is as follows: DSGVTQTPKHLITATGQRVTLRCSPRSGDLSVYWYQQSLDQGLQFLIQYYNGEERAKGNILERFSAQQFPDLHSELNLSSLELGDSALYFCASSVGQGINTEAFFGQGTRLTVV.

The CDR3 bases are TGTGCCAGCTCACAAGAAGCCTCAGGCAACGCTGAAGCTTTCTTT. Protein product: CASSQEASGNAEAFF. The chain recombines TRBV18 with TRBJ1-1; D is ambiguous. Trimming pared 4 bases from V and 6 bases from J, leaving 18 bases between. Germline V gene lookup returns CDR1 KGHSH and CDR2 LQKENI. This CDR3 has 15 residues.

CDR3 bases: TGTGCCAGCAGCGTAGAAGATAGCGGGATGGGGACCCAGTACTTC. Encoded protein: CASSVEDSGMGTQYF. V usage is TRBV9 and J usage is TRBJ2-5; 8 nucleotides agree with TRBD2. V lost 0 bases, J lost 7 bases, and 8 bases stayed unmatched. This CDR3 has 15 amino acids. CDR1 is SGDLS, CDR2 YYNGEE, per germline.

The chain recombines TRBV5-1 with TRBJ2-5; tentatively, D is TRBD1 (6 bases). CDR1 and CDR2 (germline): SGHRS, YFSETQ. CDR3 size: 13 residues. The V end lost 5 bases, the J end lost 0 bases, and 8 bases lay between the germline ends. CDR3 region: CASRGANQETQYF. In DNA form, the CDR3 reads TGCGCCAGCAGGGGGGCTAACCAAGAGACCCAGTACTTC.

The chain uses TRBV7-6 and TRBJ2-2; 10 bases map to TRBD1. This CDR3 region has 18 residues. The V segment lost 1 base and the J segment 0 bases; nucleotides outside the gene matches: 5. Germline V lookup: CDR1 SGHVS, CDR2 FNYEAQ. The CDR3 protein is CASSLEGTGEANTGELFF. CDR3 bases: TGTGCCAGCAGCTTAGAGGGGACAGGGGAGGCGAACACCGGGGAGCTGTTTTTT.

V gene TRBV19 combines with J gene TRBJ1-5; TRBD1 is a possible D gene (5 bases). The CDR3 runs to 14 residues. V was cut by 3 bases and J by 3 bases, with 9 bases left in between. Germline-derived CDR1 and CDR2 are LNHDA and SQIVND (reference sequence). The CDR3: CASSMGQFNQPQHF. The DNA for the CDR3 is TGTGCCAGTAGTATGGGGCAGTTCAATCAGCCCCAGCATTTT.

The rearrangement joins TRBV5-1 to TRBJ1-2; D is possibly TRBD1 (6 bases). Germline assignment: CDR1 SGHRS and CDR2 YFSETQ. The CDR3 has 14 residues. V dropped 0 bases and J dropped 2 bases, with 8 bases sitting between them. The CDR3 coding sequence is TGCGCCAGCAGCTTGGGACAGGAGAACTATGGCTACACCTTC. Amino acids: CASSLGQENYGYTF.

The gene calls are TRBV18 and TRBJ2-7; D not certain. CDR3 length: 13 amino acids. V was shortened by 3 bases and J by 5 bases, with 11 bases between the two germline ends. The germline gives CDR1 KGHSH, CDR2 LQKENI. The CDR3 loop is CASSPVQPDEQYF. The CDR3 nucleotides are TGTGCCAGCTCACCGGTCCAACCGGACGAGCAGTACTTC.

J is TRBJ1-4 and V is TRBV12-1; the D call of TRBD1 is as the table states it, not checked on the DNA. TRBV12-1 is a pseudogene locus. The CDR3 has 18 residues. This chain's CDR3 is CASRTGGVFQATNEKLFF. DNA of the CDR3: TGTGCCAGCCGGACAGGGGGCGTATTCCAAGCAACTAATGAAAAACTGTTTTTT.

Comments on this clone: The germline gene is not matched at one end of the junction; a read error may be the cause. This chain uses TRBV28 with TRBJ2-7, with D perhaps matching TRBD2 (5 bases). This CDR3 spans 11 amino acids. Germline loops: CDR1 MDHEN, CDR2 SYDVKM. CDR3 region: CASSLWGRLIF. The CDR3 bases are TGTGCCAGCAGTTTATGGGGGAGACTAATCTTC.

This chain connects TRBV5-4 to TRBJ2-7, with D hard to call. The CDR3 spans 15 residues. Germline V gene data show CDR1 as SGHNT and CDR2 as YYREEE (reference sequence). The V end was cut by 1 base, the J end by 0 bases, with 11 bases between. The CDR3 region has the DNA TGTGCCAGCAGCTTGTCCACAGTGAGCTCCTACGAGCAGTACTTC. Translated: CASSLSTVSSYEQYF.

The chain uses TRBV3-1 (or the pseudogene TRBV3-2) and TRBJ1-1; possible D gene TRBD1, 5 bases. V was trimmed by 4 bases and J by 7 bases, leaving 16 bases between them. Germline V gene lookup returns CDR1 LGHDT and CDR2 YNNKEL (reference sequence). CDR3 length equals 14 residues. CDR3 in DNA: TGTGCCAGCAGCCCCCGCGGAGGGGCCGGTGAAGCTTTCTTT. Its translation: CASSPRGGAGEAFF.

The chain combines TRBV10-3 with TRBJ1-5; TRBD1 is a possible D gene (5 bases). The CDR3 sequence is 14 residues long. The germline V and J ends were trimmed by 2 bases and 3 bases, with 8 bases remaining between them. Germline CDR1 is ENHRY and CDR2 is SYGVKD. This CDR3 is CAISEGGHNQPQHF. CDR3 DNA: TGTGCCATCAGTGAGGGTGGACACAATCAGCCCCAGCATTTT.

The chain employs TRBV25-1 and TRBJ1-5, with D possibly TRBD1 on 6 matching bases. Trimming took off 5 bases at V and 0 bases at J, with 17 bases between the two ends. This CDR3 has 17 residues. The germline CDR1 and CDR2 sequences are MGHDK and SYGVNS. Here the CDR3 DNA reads TGTGCCAGCAGTAACCTTTGGACAGACTATAGCAATCAGCCCCAGCATTTT. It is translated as CASSNLWTDYSNQPQHF.

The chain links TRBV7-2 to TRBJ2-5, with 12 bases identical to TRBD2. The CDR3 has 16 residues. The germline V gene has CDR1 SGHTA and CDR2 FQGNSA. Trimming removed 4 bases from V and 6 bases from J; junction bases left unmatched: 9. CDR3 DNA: TGTGCCAGCAGCTCCCGACTAGCGGGGGTCCTCCAGACCCAGTACTTC. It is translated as CASSSRLAGVLQTQYF.

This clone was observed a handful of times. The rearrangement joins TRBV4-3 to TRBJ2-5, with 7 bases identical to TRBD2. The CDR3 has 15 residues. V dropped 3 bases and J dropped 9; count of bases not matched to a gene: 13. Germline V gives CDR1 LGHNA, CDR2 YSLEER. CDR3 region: CASSQVSGYAAPQYF. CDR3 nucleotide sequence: TGCGCCAGCAGCCAGGTTAGCGGGTATGCCGCTCCCCAGTACTTC.